This TCR beta chain was obtained from a study of T cells after yellow fever vaccination. At the level of the study: In the case of low-cell-number fractions, SMART-Seq v4 Ultra Low Input was used for preparation. General observations from the study: On re-exposure, the response was weaker but peaked faster, at day 5 versus 15. Of the clonotypes, a small share occurred in both CD4 and CD8 compartments.

Production of TCR cDNA was by 5'RACE template switching, which also added a universal primer site and UMIs. TCRdb analysed the 5' RACE reads with MiXCR anew, one entry per CDR3 protein. Altogether about 550,000 distinct CDR3 sequences are present, 15% to 20% being singletons, with the ten largest covering 13% to 15%. Concerning this clonotype itself: Antigen specificity is unknown.

The CDR3 contains 17 residues. V trimming: 4 bases; J trimming: 1 base; junction bases outside the gene matches: 10. Germline CDR1 reads SGHTS; CDR2 reads YDEGEE. The input for sequencing was PBMCs, taken 15 days after the yellow fever booster vaccination. The source is a man aged 25 to 40 who received the YFV17D yellow fever vaccine. The chain has TRBV5-8 and TRBJ2-2; 7 bases fit TRBD2. The CDR3 DNA is TGTGCCAGCAGCCCGGACGGGGAGGGAGGGAACACCGGGGAGCTGTTTTTT. As protein: CASSPDGEGGNTGELFF. Complete variable domain (other parts from reference TRBV5-8 and TRBJ2-2): EAGVTQSPTHLIKTRGQQATLRCSPISGHTSVYWYQQALGLGLQFLLWYDEGEERNRGNFPPRFSGRQFPNYSSELNVNALELEDSALYLCASSPDGEGGNTGELFFGEGSRLTVL.